The TCR beta chain under discussion was sequenced for a study of blood T cell repertoires in COVID-19. Whole-study context: Sample material is recorded as cDNA or gDNA derived from T cells, B-cell-depleted T cells, or PBMCs.

The CDR3 totals 12 residues. V gave up 2 bases and J gave up 8 bases, with 8 bases separating them. The germline CDR1 and CDR2 sequences are SGHNT and YYREEE (reference sequence). In the original processing: Estimation of nucleated cell counts relied on the amplification of reference gene primers. Assay: immunoSEQ multiplex PCR; the TCRdb copy retains only in-frame clones and omits some. That table is the source of V, J and clone size, and D and trimming were worked out from the DNA. Of about 78,000 clones in the sample, 80% to 95% are singletons; the top ten hold less than 0.85%. The TCR originated in a woman older than 75 with acute or convalescent COVID-19. Source material: peripheral blood. The chain carries TRBV5-4 and TRBJ2-1; TRBD1 is a possible D gene (5 bases). The CDR3 bases are TGTGCCAGCAGCTTCTTCAGGGATGAGCAGTTCTTC. Residues: CASSFFRDEQFF.